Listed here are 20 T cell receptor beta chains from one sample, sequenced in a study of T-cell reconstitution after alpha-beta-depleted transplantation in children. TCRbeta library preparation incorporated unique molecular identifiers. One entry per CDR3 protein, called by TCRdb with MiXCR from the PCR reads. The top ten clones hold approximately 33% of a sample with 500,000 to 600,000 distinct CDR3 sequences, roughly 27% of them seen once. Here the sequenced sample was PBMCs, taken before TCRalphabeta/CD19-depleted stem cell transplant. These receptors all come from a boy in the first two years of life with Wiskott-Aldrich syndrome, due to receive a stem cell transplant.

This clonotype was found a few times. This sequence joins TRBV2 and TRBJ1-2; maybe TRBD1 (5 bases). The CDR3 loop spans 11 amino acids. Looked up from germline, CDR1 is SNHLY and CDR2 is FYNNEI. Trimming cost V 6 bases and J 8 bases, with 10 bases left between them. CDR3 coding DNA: TGTGCCAGCAGACAGGAGGAGGGCTACACCTTC. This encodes CASRQEEGYTF.

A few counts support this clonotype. This CDR3 reads CASSLDPGYTDTQYF. CDR3 DNA: TGCGCCAGCAGCTTGGACCCGGGATACACAGATACGCAGTATTTT. This sequence joins TRBV5-1 and TRBJ2-3; TRBD2 is a possible D gene (5 bases). V lost 0 bases and J 2 bases, leaving 10 bases between the germline ends. The CDR3 is 15 residues long. CDR1 and CDR2 from the germline V gene are SGHRS and YFSETQ.

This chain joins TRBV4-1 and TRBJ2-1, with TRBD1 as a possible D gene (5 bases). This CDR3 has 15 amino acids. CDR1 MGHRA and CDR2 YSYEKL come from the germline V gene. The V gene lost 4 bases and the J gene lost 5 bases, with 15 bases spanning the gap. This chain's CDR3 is CASSLRPQGNNEQFF. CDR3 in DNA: TGCGCCAGCAGCCTCCGGCCCCAGGGTAACAATGAGCAGTTCTTC.

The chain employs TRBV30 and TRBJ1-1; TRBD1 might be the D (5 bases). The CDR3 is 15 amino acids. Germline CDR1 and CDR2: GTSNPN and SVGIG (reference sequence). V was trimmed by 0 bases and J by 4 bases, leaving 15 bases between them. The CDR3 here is CAWSVPPRVGTEAFF. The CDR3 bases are TGTGCCTGGAGTGTACCCCCCAGGGTGGGCACTGAAGCTTTCTTT.

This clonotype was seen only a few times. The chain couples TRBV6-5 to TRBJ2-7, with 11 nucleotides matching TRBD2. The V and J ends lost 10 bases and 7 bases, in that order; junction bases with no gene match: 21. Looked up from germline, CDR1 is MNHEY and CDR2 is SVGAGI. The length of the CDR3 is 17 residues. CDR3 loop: CATRSSATSGAAKEQYF. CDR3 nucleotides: TGTGCCACCAGATCCTCGGCGACTAGCGGGGCTGCTAAAGAGCAGTACTTC.

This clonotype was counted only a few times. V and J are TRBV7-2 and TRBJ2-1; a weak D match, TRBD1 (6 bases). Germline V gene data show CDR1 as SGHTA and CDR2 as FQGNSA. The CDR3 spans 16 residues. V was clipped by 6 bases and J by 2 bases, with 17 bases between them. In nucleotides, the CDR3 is TGTGCCAGCAGGACCAGGGGCGGGCTAACCTACAATGAGCAGTTCTTC. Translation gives CASRTRGGLTYNEQFF.

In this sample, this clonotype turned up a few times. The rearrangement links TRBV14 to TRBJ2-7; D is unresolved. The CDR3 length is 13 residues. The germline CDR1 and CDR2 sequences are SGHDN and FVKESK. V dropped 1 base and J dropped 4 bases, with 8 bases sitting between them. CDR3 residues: CASSQVLGYEQYF. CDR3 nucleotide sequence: TGTGCCAGCAGCCAAGTTTTGGGATACGAGCAGTACTTC.

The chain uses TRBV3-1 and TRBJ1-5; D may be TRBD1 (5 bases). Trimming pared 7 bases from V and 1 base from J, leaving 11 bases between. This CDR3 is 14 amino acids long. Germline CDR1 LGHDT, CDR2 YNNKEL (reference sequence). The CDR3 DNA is TGTGCCAGCACCTCAGGGTACAGCAATCAGCCCCAGCATTTT. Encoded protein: CASTSGYSNQPQHF.

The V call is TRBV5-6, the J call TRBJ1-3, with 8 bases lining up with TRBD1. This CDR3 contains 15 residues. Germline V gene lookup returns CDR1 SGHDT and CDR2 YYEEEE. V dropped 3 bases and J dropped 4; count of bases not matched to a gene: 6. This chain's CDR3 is CASSSPRGQGNTIYF. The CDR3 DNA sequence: TGTGCCAGCAGCTCGCCCAGGGGGCAAGGAAACACCATATATTTT.

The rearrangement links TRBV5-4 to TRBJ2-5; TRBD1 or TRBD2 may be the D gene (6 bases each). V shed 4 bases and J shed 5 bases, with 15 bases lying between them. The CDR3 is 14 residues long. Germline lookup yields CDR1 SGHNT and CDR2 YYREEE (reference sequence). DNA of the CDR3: TGTGCCAGCAGCACAGGAGGGGGTGGGGAGACCCAGTACTTC. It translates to CASSTGGGGETQYF.

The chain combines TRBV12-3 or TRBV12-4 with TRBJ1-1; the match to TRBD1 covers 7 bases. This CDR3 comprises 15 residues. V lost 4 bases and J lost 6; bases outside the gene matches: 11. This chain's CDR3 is CASSWALQGVSEAFF. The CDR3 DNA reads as TGTGCCAGCAGTTGGGCCTTGCAGGGGGTATCTGAAGCTTTCTTT.

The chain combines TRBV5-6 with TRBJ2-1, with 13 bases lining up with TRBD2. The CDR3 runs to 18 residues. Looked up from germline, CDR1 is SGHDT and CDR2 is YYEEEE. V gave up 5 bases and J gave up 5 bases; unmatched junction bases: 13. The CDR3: CASRLTSGRAFFDNEQFF. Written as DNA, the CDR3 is TGTGCCAGCAGATTAACTAGCGGGAGGGCCTTCTTTGACAATGAGCAGTTCTTC.

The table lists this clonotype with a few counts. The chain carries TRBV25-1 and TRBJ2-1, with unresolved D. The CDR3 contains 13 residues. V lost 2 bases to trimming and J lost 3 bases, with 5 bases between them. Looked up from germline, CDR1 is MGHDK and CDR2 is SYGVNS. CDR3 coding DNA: TGTGCCAGCAGTGAACTATTCTACAATGAGCAGTTCTTC. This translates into CASSELFYNEQFF.

The CDR3 here is CASSYPIGRGQTGELFF. DNA for the CDR3: TGTGCCAGCAGTTACCCAATCGGGAGGGGGCAGACCGGGGAGCTGTTTTTT. This chain links TRBV6-2 or TRBV6-3 with TRBJ2-2; tentative D call: TRBD2 (8 bases). CDR3 size: 17 residues. Trimming cost V 2 bases and J 5 bases, with 18 bases left between them. Germline V gene data show CDR1 as MNHEY and CDR2 as SVGEGT.

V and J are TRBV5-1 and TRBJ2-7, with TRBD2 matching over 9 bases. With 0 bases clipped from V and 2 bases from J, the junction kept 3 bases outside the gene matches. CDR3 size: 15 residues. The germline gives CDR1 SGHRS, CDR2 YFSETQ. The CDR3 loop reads CASSLEAGGTYEQYF. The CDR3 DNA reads TGCGCCAGCAGCTTGGAAGCGGGAGGTACCTACGAGCAGTACTTC.

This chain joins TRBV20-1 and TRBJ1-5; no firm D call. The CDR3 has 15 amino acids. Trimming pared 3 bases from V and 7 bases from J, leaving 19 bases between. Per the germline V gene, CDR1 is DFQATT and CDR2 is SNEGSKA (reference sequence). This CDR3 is CSASDTRRVEQPQHF. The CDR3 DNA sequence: TGCAGTGCTAGCGACACAAGGAGGGTCGAGCAGCCCCAGCATTTT.

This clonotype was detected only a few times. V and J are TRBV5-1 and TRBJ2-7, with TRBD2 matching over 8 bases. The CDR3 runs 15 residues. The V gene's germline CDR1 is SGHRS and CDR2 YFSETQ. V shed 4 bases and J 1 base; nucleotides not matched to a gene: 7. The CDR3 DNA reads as TGCGCCAGCAGCAGGAGCGGGAGCGTGTCCTACGAGCAGTACTTC. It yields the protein CASSRSGSVSYEQYF.

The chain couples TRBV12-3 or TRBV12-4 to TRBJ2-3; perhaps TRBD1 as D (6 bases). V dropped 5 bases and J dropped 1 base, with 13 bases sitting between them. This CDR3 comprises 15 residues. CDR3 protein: CASSIRGPGTDTQYF. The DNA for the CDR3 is TGTGCCAGCAGTATCAGGGGTCCCGGCACAGATACGCAGTATTTT.

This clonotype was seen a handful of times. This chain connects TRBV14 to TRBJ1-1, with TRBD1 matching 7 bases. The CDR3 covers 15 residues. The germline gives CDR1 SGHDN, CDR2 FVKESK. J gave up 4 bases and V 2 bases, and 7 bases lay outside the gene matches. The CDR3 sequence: CASSQKQGLGTEAFF. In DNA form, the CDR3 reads TGTGCCAGCAGCCAAAAACAGGGGCTCGGCACTGAAGCTTTCTTT. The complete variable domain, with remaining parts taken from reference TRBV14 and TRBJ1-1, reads EAGVTQFPSHSVIEKGQTVTLRCDPISGHDNLYWYRRVMGKEIKFLLHFVKESKQDESGMPNNRFLAERTGGTYSTLKVQPAELEDSGVYFCASSQKQGLGTEAFFGQGTRLTVV.

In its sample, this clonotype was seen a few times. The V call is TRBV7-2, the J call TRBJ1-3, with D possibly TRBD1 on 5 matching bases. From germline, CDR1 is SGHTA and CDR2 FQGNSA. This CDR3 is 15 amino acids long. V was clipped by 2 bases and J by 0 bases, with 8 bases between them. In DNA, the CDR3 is TGTGCCAGCAGCTTAACAGGTCCCTCTGGAAACACCATATATTTT. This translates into CASSLTGPSGNTIYF.